This TCR beta chain was observed in a study of blood T cell repertoires in COVID-19. Whole-study context: T cells, B-cell-depleted T cells, or PBMCs supplied cDNA or gDNA.

Methods used by the authors: Nucleated cell number was recorded as an estimate derived from reference gene primer amplification. Produced via immunoSEQ multiplex PCR; TCRdb's table is partial and in-frame only. V, J and clone size were drawn from that table, and D and trimming were deduced from the DNA. The table shows tens of thousands of clones, with almost 90% occurring only once. The CDR3 sequence is 12 residues long. V was clipped by 2 bases and J by 4 bases, with 6 bases between them. Per the germline V gene, CDR1 is MNHEY and CDR2 is SVGEGT. The specimen sequenced was peripheral blood. The chain recombines TRBV6-2 or TRBV6-3 with TRBJ2-7, with TRBD2 as a possible D gene (5 bases). This receptor was identified in a man aged 55 to 70 with active COVID-19. CDR3 protein: CASSYRRYEQYF. CDR3 coding DNA: TGTGCCAGCAGTTACCGGAGGTACGAGCAGTACTTC.